This T cell receptor beta chain was sequenced during a study of early T cells in non-severe SARS-CoV-2 infection. Study as a whole: Sequencing was performed on bulk RNA from unsorted whole blood, leaving chains unpaired. General study findings and limits: Private and CD4 specificities were missed by VDJdb matching, which favored anti-spike CD8 responses.

The V end was cut by 5 bases, the J end by 7 bases, with 11 bases between. Germline V lookup: CDR1 MNHEY, CDR2 SMNVEV (reference sequence). The CDR3 runs 13 residues. This clonotype was counted ten times or more. Its matching antigen is unknown. As part of library construction, unique molecular identifiers were attached to individual cDNA molecules. TCRdb reprocessed the 5' RACE reads via MiXCR and lists one record per CDR3 protein. Here the sample spans fewer than 130,000 distinct CDR3 sequences, approximately 12% being singletons. The V gene is TRBV27, the J gene TRBJ2-2; D call uncertain. The source of this sequence is an adult who was a healthcare worker with PCR-confirmed SARS-CoV-2 infection or an uninfected control (not recorded which). Sequenced here: whole blood, sampled at baseline. DNA for the CDR3: TGTGCCAGCAGTACCCGACCGGACGGGGAGCTGTTTTTT. Encoded protein: CASSTRPDGELFF.